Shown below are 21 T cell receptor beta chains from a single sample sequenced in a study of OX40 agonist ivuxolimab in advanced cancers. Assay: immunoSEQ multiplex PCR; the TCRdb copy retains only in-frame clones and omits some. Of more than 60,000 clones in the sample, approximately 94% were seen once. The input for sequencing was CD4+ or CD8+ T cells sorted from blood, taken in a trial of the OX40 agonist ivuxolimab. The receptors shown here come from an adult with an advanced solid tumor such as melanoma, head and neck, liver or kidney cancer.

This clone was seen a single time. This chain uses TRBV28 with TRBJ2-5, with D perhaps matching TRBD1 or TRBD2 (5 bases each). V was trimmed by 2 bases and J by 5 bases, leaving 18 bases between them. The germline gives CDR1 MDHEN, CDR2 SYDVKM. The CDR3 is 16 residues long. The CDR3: CASSLGISPGRETQYF. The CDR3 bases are TGTGCCAGCAGTTTAGGAATTTCACCGGGACGGGAGACCCAGTACTTC. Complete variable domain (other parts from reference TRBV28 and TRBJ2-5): DVKVTQSSRYLVKRTGEKVFLECVQDMDHENMFWYRQDPGLGLRLIYFSYDVKMKEKGDIPEGYSVSREKKERFSLILESASTNQTSMYLCASSLGISPGRETQYFGPGTRLLVL.

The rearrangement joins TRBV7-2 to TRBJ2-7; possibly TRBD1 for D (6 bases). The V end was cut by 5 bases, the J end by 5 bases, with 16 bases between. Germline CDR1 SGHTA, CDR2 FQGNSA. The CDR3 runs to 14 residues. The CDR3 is CASSRTGTIHEQYF. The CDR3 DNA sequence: TGTGCCAGCAGCCGAACCGGGACAATCCACGAGCAGTACTTC.

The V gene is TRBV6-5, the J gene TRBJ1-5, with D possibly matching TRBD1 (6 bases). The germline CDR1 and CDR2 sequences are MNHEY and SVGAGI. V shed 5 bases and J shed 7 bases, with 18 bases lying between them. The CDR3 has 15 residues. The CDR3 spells CASSPHSGGGQPQHF. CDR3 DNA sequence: TGTGCCAGCAGTCCCCATTCCGGGGGCGGGCAGCCCCAGCATTTT.

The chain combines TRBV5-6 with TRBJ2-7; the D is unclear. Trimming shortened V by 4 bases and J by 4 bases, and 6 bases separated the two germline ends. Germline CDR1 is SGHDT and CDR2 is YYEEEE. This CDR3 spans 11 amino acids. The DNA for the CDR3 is TGTGCCAGCAGCGCAACTTACGAGCAGTACTTC. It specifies CASSATYEQYF. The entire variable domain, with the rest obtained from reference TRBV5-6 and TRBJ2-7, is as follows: DAGVTQSPTHLIKTRGQQVTLRCSPKSGHDTVSWYQQALGQGPQFIFQYYEEEERQRGNFPDRFSGHQFPNYSSELNVNALLLGDSALYLCASSATYEQYFGPGTRLTVT.

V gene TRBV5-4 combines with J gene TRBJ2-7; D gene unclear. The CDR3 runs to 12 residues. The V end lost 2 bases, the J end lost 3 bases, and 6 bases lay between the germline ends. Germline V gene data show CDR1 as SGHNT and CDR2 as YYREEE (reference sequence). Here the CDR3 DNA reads TGTGCCAGCAGCTTAACTGGCTACGAGCAGTACTTC. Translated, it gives CASSLTGYEQYF.

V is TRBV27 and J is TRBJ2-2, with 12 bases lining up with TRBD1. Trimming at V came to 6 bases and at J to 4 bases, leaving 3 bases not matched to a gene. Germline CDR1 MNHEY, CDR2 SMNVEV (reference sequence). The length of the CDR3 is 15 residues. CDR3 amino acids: CASSGGQGATGELFF. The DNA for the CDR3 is TGTGCCAGCAGCGGGGGACAGGGGGCCACCGGGGAGCTGTTTTTT.

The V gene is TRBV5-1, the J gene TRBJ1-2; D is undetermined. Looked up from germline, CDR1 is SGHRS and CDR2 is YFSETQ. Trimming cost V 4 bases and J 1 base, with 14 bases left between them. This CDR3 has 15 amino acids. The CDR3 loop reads CASSAQRYDNYGYTF. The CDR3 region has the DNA TGCGCCAGCAGCGCCCAGAGGTATGATAACTATGGCTACACCTTC.

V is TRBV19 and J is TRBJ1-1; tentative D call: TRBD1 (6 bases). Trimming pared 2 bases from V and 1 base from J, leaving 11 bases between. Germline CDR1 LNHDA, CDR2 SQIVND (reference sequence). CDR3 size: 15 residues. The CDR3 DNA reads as TGTGCCAGTAGTATATCCCTGACAGGGAACACTGAAGCTTTCTTT. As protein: CASSISLTGNTEAFF.

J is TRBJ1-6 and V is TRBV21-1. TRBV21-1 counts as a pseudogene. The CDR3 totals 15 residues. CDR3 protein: CASSKAGAVYSPLHF. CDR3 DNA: TGTGCCAGCAGCAAAGCTGGAGCAGTTTATTCACCCCTCCACTTT.

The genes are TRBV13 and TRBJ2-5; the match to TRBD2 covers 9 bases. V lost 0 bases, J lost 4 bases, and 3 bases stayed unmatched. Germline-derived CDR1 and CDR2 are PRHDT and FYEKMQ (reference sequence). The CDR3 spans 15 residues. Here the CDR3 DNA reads TGTGCCAGCAGCTTAGGGGAGCGGGAGGTAGAGACCCAGTACTTC. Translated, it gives CASSLGEREVETQYF.

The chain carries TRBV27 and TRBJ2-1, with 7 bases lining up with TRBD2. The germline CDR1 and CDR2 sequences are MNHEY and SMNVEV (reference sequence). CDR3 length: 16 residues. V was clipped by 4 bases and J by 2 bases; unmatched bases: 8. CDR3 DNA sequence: TGTGCCAGCAGTTCGCACGGGAGGAGCCCCTACAATGAGCAGTTCTTC. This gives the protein CASSSHGRSPYNEQFF.

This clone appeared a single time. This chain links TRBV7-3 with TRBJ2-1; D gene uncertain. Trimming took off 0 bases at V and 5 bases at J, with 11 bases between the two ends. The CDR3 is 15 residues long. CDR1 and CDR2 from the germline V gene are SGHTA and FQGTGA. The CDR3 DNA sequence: TGTGCCAGCAGCTTAACTCAGCGACCCAACAATGAGCAGTTCTTC. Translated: CASSLTQRPNNEQFF.

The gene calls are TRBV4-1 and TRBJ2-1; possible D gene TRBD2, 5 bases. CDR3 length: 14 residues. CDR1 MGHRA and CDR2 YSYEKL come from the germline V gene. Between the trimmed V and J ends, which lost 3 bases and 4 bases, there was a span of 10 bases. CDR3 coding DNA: TGCGCCAGCAGCCACCTTAGCGAGTACAATGAGCAGTTCTTC. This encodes CASSHLSEYNEQFF.

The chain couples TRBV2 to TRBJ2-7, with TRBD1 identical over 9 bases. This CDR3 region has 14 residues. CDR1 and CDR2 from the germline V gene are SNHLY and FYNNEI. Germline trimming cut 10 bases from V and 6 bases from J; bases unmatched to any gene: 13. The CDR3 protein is CATKDGTGLGEQYF. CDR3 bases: TGTGCCACCAAGGACGGGACAGGGCTTGGCGAGCAGTACTTC.

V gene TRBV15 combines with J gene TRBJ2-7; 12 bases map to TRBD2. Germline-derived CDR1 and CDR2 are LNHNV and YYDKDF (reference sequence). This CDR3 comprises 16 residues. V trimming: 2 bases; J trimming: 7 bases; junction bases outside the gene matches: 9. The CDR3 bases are TGTGCCACCAGCAGACCACGGACTAGCGGGACCATGGAGCAGTACTTC. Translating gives CATSRPRTSGTMEQYF.

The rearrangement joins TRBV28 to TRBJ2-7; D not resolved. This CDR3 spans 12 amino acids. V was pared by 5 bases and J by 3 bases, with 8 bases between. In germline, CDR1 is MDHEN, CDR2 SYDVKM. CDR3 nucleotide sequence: TGTGCCAGCAGTCCTTTTTACTACGAGCAGTACTTC. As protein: CASSPFYYEQYF. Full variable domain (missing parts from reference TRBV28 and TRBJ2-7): DVKVTQSSRYLVKRTGEKVFLECVQDMDHENMFWYRQDPGLGLRLIYFSYDVKMKEKGDIPEGYSVSREKKERFSLILESASTNQTSMYLCASSPFYYEQYFGPGTRLTVT.

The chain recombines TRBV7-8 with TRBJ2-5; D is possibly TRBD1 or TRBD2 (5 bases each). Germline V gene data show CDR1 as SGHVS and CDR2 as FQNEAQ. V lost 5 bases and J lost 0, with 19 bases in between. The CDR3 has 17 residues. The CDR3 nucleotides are TGTGCCAGCAGCCTCCGCCGGGACGGAGAGTACCAAGAGACCCAGTACTTC. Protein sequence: CASSLRRDGEYQETQYF.

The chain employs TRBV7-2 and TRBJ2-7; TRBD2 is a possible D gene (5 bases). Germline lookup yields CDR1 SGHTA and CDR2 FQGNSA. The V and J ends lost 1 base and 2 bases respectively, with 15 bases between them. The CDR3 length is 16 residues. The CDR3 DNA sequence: TGTGCCAGCAGCTTAGTAACCCTCGACGGGGCCTACGAGCAGTACTTC. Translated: CASSLVTLDGAYEQYF. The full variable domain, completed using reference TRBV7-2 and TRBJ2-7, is GAGVSQSPSNKVTEKGKDVELRCDPISGHTALYWYRQSLGQGLEFLIYFQGNSAPDKSGLPSDRFSAERTGGSVSTLTIQRTQQEDSAVYLCASSLVTLDGAYEQYFGPGTRLTVT.

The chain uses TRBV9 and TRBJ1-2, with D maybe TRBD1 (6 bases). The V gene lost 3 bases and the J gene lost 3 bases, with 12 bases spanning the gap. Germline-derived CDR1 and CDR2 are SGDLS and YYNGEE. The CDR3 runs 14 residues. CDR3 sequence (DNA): TGTGCCAGCAGCGCCCCCAGGGGAGACTATGGCTACACCTTC. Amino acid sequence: CASSAPRGDYGYTF. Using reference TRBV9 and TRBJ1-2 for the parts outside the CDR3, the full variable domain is DSGVTQTPKHLITATGQRVTLRCSPRSGDLSVYWYQQSLDQGLQFLIQYYNGEERAKGNILERFSAQQFPDLHSELNLSSLELGDSALYFCASSAPRGDYGYTFGSGTRLTVV.

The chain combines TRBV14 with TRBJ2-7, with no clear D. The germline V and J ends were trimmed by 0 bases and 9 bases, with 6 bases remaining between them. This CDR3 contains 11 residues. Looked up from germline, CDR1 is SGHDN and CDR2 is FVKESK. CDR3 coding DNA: TGTGCCAGCAGCCAAGAGGGCATGCAGTACTTC. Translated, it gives CASSQEGMQYF.

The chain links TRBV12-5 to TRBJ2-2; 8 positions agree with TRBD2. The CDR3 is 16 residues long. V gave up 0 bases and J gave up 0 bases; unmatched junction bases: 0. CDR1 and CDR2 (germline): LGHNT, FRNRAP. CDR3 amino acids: CASGLVLAANTGELFF. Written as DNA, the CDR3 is TGTGCTAGTGGTTTGGTACTAGCGGCGAACACCGGGGAGCTGTTTTTT.